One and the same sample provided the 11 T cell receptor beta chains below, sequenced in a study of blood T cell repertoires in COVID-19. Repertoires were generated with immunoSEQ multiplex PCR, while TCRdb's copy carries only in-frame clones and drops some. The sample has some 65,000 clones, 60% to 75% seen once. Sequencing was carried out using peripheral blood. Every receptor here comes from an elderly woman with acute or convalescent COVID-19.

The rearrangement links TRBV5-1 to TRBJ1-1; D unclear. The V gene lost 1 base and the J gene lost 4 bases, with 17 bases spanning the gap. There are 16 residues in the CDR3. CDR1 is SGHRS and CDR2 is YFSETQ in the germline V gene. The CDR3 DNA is TGCGCCAGCAGCTTGTCAGCCCGCGCGGGGAGCACTGAAGCTTTCTTT. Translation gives CASSLSARAGSTEAFF.

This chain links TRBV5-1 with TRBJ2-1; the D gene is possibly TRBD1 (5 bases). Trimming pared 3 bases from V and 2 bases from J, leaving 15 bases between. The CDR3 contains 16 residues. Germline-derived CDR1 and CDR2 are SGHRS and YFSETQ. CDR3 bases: TGCGCCAGCAGCTCCCCGGACAAAACAGCCTACAATGAGCAGTTCTTC. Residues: CASSSPDKTAYNEQFF.

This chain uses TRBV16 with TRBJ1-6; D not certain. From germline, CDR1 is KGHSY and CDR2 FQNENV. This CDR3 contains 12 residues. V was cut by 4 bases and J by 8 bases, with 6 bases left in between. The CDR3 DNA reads TGTGCCAGCAGCCTTATCTATTCACCCCTCCACTTT. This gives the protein CASSLIYSPLHF. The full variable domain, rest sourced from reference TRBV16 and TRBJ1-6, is GEEVAQTPKHLVRGEGQKAKLYCAPIKGHSYVFWYQQVLKNEFKFLISFQNENVFDETGMPKERFSAKCLPNSPCSLEIQATKLEDSAVYFCASSLIYSPLHFGNGTRLTVT.

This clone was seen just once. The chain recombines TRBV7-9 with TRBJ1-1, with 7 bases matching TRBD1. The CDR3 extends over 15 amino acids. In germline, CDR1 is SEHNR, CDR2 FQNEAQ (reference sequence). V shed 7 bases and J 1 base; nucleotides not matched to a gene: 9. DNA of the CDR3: TGTGCCAGCAAGGATAGGGGGCCGGGGAACACTGAAGCTTTCTTT. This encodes CASKDRGPGNTEAFF.

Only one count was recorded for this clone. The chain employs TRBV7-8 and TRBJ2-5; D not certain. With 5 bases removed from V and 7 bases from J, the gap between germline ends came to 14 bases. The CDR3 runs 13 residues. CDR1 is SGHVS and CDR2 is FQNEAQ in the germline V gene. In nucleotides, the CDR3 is TGTGCCAGCAGCCGACTGAGTCCGGGGACCCAGTACTTC. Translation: CASSRLSPGTQYF.

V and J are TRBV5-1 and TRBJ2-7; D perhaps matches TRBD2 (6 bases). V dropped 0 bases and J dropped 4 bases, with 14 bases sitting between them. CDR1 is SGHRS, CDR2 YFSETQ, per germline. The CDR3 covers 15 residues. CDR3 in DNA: TGCGCCAGCAGCTTGGCGGGAGTGGAAAAGTACGAGCAGTACTTC. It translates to CASSLAGVEKYEQYF.

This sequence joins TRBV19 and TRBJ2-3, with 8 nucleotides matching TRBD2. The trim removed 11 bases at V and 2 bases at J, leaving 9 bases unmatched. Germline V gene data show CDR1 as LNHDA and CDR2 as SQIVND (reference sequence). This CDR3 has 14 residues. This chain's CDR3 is CACGGQGITDTQYF. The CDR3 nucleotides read TGTGCCTGCGGGGGGCAGGGGATCACAGATACGCAGTATTTT.

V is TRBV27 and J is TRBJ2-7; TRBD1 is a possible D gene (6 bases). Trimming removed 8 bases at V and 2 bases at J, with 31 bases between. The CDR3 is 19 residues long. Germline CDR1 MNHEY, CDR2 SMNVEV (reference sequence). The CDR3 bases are TGTGCCAGCGGAATATCGGAAAGGGGGTTTGACTCGTTACCCTACGAGCAGTACTTC. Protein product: CASGISERGFDSLPYEQYF.

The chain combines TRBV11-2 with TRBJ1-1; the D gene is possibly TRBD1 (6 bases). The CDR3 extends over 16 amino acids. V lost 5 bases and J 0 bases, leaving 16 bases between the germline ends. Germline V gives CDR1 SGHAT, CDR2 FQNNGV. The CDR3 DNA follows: TGTGCCAGCAGCGCGACAGGCGCCCCCATGAACACTGAAGCTTTCTTT. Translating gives CASSATGAPMNTEAFF.

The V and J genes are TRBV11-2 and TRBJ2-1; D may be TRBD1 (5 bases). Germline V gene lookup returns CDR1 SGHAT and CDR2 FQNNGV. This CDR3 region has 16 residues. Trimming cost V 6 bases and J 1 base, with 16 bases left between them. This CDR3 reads CASSRRTRESYNEQFF. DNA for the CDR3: TGTGCCAGCAGTCGACGGACAAGGGAATCCTACAATGAGCAGTTCTTC.

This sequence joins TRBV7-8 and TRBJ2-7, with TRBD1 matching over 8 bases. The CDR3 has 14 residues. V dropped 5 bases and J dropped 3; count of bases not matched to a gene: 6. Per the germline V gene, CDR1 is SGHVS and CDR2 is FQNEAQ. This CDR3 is CASSNSGTGYEQYF. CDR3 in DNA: TGTGCCAGCAGCAACTCCGGGACAGGCTACGAGCAGTACTTC.